These 5 T cell receptor beta chains were all obtained from the same sample, sequenced in a study of shared clonotypes between healthy human individuals. Clones were read by immunoSEQ multiplex PCR, and TCRdb kept only the in-frame ones, dropping some. The repertoire holds about 490,000 clones, with over 75% as singletons. Sequenced input: PBMCs. These receptors came from a woman aged 40-49 years in good health. Some clones in this sample may be carry-over from other donors' samples.

The chain employs TRBV19 and TRBJ1-1; D perhaps matches TRBD1 (5 bases). Germline CDR1 reads LNHDA; CDR2 reads SQIVND (reference sequence). V was clipped by 5 bases and J by 1 base, with 17 bases between them. The CDR3 consists of 16 residues. Written as DNA, the CDR3 is TGTGCCAGTAGTGCCCAGGGTGACGGAGGGAACACTGAAGCTTTCTTT. It translates to CASSAQGDGGNTEAFF.

In its sample, this clone was seen many times. The chain recombines TRBV9 with TRBJ2-7; 10 bases are a match to TRBD1. CDR3 length: 15 amino acids. J lost 5 bases, V lost 3 bases, and 8 bases had no gene match. Germline V CDR1 and CDR2: SGDLS, YYNGEE. For the CDR3, the DNA is TGTGCCAGCAGCGAAACGACAGGGGGCTTCAACGAGCAGTACTTC. This codes for CASSETTGGFNEQYF.

Regarding this clone: Other DNA sequences of this sample code for an identical CDR3. The CDR3 sequence is CAWSVGGSSYEQYF. In DNA, the CDR3 is TGTGCCTGGAGTGTGGGCGGGAGCTCCTACGAGCAGTACTTC. The rearrangement links TRBV30 to TRBJ2-7; 7 nucleotides agree with TRBD2. V lost 0 bases, J lost 0 bases, and 2 bases stayed unmatched. The V gene's germline CDR1 is GTSNPN and CDR2 SVGIG (reference sequence). This CDR3 has 14 amino acids. Full variable domain (outside the CDR3, taken from reference TRBV30 and TRBJ2-7): SQTIHQWPATLVQPVGSPLSLECTVEGTSNPNLYWYRQAAGRGLQLLFYSVGIGQISSEVPQNLSASRPQDRQFILSSKKLLLSDSGFYLCAWSVGGSSYEQYFGPGTRLTVT.

This clone came up once. The V and J genes are TRBV28 and TRBJ1-1; 11 nucleotides match TRBD1. The ends lost 7 bases at V and 6 bases at J; junction bases unmatched: 7. The CDR3 runs to 14 residues. CDR1 MDHEN and CDR2 SYDVKM come from the germline V gene. The CDR3 nucleotides are TGTGCCAGCATTCAGGACAGGGGGCCCTCTGAAGCTTTCTTT. Encoded protein: CASIQDRGPSEAFF. Using reference TRBV28 and TRBJ1-1 for the parts outside the CDR3, the full variable domain is DVKVTQSSRYLVKRTGEKVFLECVQDMDHENMFWYRQDPGLGLRLIYFSYDVKMKEKGDIPEGYSVSREKKERFSLILESASTNQTSMYLCASIQDRGPSEAFFGQGTRLTVV.

This clone was seen more than once but under ten times. The chain employs TRBV7-8 and TRBJ2-5, with D possibly TRBD1 on 6 matching bases. The germline V and J ends were trimmed by 0 bases and 9 bases, with 14 bases remaining between them. Germline-derived CDR1 and CDR2 are SGHVS and FQNEAQ. The CDR3 has 14 amino acids. CDR3 nucleotides: TGTGCCAGCAGCTTAGCAGGGTCAACAGGGCCCCAGTACTTC. Encoded protein: CASSLAGSTGPQYF.